Shown below are 10 T cell receptor beta chains from a single sample sequenced in a study of blood T cell repertoires in COVID-19. The assay was immunoSEQ multiplex PCR, and TCRdb's table has in-frame clones only and misses some. The sample shows 350,000 to 450,000 clones, around 90% of them seen only once. What was sequenced was peripheral blood. These receptors were collected from a middle-aged man with acute or convalescent COVID-19.

The chain joins TRBV24-1 to TRBJ2-1, with 10 bases aligning to TRBD2. CDR1 is KGHDR and CDR2 is SFDVKD in the germline V gene. With 4 bases clipped from V and 9 bases from J, the junction kept 8 bases outside the gene matches. This CDR3 has 15 residues. The CDR3 reads CATSDAAGGPLEQFF. The CDR3 bases are TGTGCCACCAGTGACGCAGCGGGGGGGCCCCTTGAGCAGTTCTTC.

The rearrangement uses TRBV7-9 and TRBJ2-1; no clear D. V lost 1 base, J lost 7 bases, and 5 bases lay in between. This CDR3 has 12 residues. Germline V gene data show CDR1 as SEHNR and CDR2 as FQNEAQ (reference sequence). The CDR3 nucleotides are TGTGCCAGCAGCTTAGGGCGGAATGAGCAGTTCTTC. Its translation: CASSLGRNEQFF. The full variable domain, rest sourced from reference TRBV7-9 and TRBJ2-1, is DTGVSQNPRHKITKRGQNVTFRCDPISEHNRLYWYRQTLGQGPEFLTYFQNEAQLEKSRLLSDRFSAERPKGSFSTLEIQRTEQGDSAMYLCASSLGRNEQFFGPGTRLTVL.

DNA for the CDR3: TGTGCCAGCAGCCCCCGGTCGGACAGGGCGAACACCGGGGAGCTGTTTTTT. This codes for CASSPRSDRANTGELFF. The chain has TRBV9 and TRBJ2-2; 8 positions agree with TRBD1. The length of the CDR3 is 17 residues. Trimming at V came to 4 bases and at J to 0 bases, leaving 8 bases not matched to a gene. The germline CDR1 and CDR2 sequences are SGDLS and YYNGEE. The variable domain in full, completed from reference TRBV9 and TRBJ2-2, reads DSGVTQTPKHLITATGQRVTLRCSPRSGDLSVYWYQQSLDQGLQFLIQYYNGEERAKGNILERFSAQQFPDLHSELNLSSLELGDSALYFCASSPRSDRANTGELFFGEGSRLTVL.

This clone came up once. The rearrangement joins TRBV6-5 to TRBJ1-2; D is possibly TRBD1 (5 bases). CDR3 length: 13 amino acids. Per germline, CDR1 MNHEY and CDR2 SVGAGI. V shed 5 bases and J shed 2 bases, with 9 bases lying between them. CDR3 nucleotide sequence: TGTGCCAGCAGTACAGGACCGAACTATGGCTACACCTTC. Residues: CASSTGPNYGYTF.

The rearrangement links TRBV9 to TRBJ2-7; 8 nucleotides match TRBD2. Germline V gene sequence: CDR1 SGDLS, CDR2 YYNGEE. V was clipped by 1 base and J by 3 bases; unmatched bases: 6. The CDR3 runs to 15 residues. The CDR3 nucleotides are TGTGCCAGCAGCGTATCAAGCGGGAGTTACTACGAGCAGTACTTC. This translates into CASSVSSGSYYEQYF.

The chain links TRBV19 to TRBJ2-1; 10 positions match TRBD2. The V segment lost 8 bases and the J segment 7 bases; nucleotides outside the gene matches: 11. This CDR3 is 15 amino acids long. The germline V gene has CDR1 LNHDA and CDR2 SQIVND (reference sequence). Here the CDR3 DNA reads TGTGCCAGTTCGGCTAGCGGGGGTCGCTGGAATGAGCAGTTCTTC. It yields the protein CASSASGGRWNEQFF. The full variable domain, completed using reference TRBV19 and TRBJ2-1, is DGGITQSPKYLFRKEGQNVTLSCEQNLNHDAMYWYRQDPGQGLRLIYYSQIVNDFQKGDIAEGYSVSREKKESFPLTVTSAQKNPTAFYLCASSASGGRWNEQFFGPGTRLTVL.

The genes are TRBV19 and TRBJ1-5; 7 bases fit TRBD1. The germline V gene has CDR1 LNHDA and CDR2 SQIVND (reference sequence). The CDR3 loop spans 19 amino acids. Unmatched junction bases numbered 13, after V lost 1 base and J lost 1 base. The CDR3 protein is CASSIGGTASILSNQPQHF. The CDR3 nucleotides are TGTGCCAGTAGTATAGGCGGGACAGCGAGCATACTAAGCAATCAGCCCCAGCATTTT.

The genes are TRBV28 and TRBJ1-2, with D unresolved. Germline-derived CDR1 and CDR2 are MDHEN and SYDVKM. V lost 3 bases to trimming and J lost 6 bases, with 8 bases between them. The CDR3 length is 12 residues. This chain's CDR3 is CASSFSPDGYTF. The CDR3 coding sequence is TGTGCCAGCAGTTTTTCACCGGATGGCTACACCTTC.

The chain couples TRBV5-5 to TRBJ1-5, with 10 bases identical to TRBD1. The CDR3 covers 18 residues. Germline V lookup: CDR1 SGHKS, CDR2 YYEKEE (reference sequence). The junction had 14 bases not matched to a gene; V was cut back by 4 bases and J by 4 bases. The CDR3 loop is CASSKGQGIVLVNQPQHF. The CDR3 nucleotides read TGTGCCAGCAGCAAGGGACAGGGGATTGTATTAGTAAATCAGCCCCAGCATTTT. Full variable domain (remainder filled in from reference TRBV5-5 and TRBJ1-5): DAGVTQSPTHLIKTRGQQVTLRCSPISGHKSVSWYQQVLGQGPQFIFQYYEKEERGRGNFPDRFSARQFPNYSSELNVNALLLGDSALYLCASSKGQGIVLVNQPQHFGDGTRLSIL.

V is TRBV5-1 and J is TRBJ2-3; D is uncertain. The germline V gene has CDR1 SGHRS and CDR2 YFSETQ. Trimming pared 4 bases from V and 0 bases from J, leaving 15 bases between. The CDR3 runs to 16 residues. The chain's CDR3 is CASSPRGGLSTDTQYF. In DNA form, the CDR3 reads TGCGCCAGCAGCCCCCGCGGCGGTCTAAGCACAGATACGCAGTATTTT.